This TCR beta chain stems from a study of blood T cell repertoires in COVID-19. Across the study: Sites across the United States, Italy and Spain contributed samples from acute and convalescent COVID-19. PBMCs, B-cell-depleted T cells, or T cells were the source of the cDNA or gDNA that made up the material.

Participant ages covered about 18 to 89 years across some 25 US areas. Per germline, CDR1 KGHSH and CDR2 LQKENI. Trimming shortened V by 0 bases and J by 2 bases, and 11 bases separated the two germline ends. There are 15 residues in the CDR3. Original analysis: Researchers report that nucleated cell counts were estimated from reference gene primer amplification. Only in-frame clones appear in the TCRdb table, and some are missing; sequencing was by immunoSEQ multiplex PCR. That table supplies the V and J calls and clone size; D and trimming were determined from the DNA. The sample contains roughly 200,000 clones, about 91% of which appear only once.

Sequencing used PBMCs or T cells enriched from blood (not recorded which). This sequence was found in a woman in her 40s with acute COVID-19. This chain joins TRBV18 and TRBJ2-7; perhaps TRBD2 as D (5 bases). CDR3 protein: CASSPPARAPYEQYF. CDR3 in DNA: TGTGCCAGCTCACCACCGGCGCGGGCACCCTACGAGCAGTACTTC.